The sequence of this T cell receptor (beta chain) was determined in a study of T cell responses to AZD1222 COVID-19 vaccine. General study findings and limits: Unmutated variant regions reportedly attract nearly half of all spike-specific TCRs. The breadth and depth of Spike-specific TCRs increased once two AZD1222 doses had been given. After the peak T cell response, and only then, were repertoires sampled.

As concerns this clone: Its antigen is undetermined.

Assay used: immunoSEQ multiplex PCR; TCRdb lists only in-frame clones, some missing. The data hold some 150,000 clones, with approximately 94% observed a single time. Looked up from germline, CDR1 is LNHDA and CDR2 is SQIVND (reference sequence). Trimming cost V 3 bases and J 8 bases, with 7 bases left between them. The CDR3 is 12 amino acids. The sequenced sample was peripheral blood, obtained on day 0 of AZD1222 vaccination. The rearrangement joins TRBV19 to TRBJ1-4; D uncertain. The TCR was taken from an adult in good health. The CDR3 nucleotides read TGTGCCAGTAGTATTAGTACAGAAAAACTGTTTTTT. This encodes CASSISTEKLFF.